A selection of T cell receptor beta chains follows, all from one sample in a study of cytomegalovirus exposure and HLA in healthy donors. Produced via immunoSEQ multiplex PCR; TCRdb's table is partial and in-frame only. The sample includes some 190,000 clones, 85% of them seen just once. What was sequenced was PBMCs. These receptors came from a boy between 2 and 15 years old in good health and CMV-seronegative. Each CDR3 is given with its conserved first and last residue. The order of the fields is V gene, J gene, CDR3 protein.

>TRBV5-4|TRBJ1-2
CASSLRGQGVGYTF
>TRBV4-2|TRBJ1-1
CASSQDGVGVGMNTEAFF
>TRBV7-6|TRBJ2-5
CASSSRGRETQYF
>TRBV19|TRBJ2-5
CASSTIRGETQYF
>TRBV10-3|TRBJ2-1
CAKSTGNEQFF
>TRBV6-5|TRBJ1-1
CASSPRRLNTEAFF
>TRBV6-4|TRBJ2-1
CASSDGASMNYNEQFF
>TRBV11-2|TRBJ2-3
CASTLRLAGYTDTQYF
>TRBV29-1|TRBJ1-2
CSGAVANYGYTF
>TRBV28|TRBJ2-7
CASSLYREGCEQYF
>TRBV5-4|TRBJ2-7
CASSLGVAGGKGEQYF
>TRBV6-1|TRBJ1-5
CASSEVGRGSQPQHF
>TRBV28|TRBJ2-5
CASGQGTQETQYF
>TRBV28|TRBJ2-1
CASSFYSLAGGPSEQFF
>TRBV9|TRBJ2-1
CASSPRLARGYNEQFF
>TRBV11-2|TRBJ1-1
CASSFLRAGLYTEAFF
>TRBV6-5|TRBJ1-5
CASRPDRSQPQHF
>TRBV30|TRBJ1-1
CAWSRGGTEAFF
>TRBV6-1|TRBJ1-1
CASTTDSLNTEAFF
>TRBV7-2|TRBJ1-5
CASSYRVNQPQHF
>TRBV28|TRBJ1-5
CASRFGTLNQPQHF
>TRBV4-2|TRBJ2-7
CASSQDGGQGFHEQYF
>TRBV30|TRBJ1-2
CAWGGANWYGYTF
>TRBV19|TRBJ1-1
CASSISDRFKAFF